The clone carrying this T cell receptor (beta chain) was seen a single time. Generated by immunoSEQ multiplex PCR, the TCRdb table keeps only in-frame clones and is missing some. The sample consists of around 51,000 clones, 81% of them appearing once. The CDR3 length is 12 residues. Trimming removed 5 bases from V and 4 bases from J, with 6 bases in between. Germline loops: CDR1 LNHDA, CDR2 SQIVND (reference sequence). These data are taken from a study of PD-1 blockade in mismatch repair-deficient tumors. The origin of this receptor is an adult with mismatch repair-deficient cancer. The chain is built from TRBV19 and TRBJ1-5; tentatively, D is TRBD1 (5 bases). Sequences were derived from peripheral blood, sampled roughly 21 weeks after starting pembrolizumab. CDR3 DNA: TGTGCCAGTAGTTGGGGGAATCAGCCCCAGCATTTT. It encodes CASSWGNQPQHF.